These 24 T cell receptor beta chains share one sample of origin, sequenced in a study of blood T cells in healthy people across ages (dated by TCRdb to the mid-2010s). The method behind the library was 5' RACE. Sequencer: Illumina HiSeq 2500. A second roughly 6 to 11 cycle PCR used a sample-barcoded 5' primer and a J-beta primer mix. TCRdb applied fastp at Q25 and MiXCR to the public reads, then kept only in-frame beta chains. Rows with a matching CDR3 protein are joined into one entry that keeps the most common DNA and genes. Here the sample has 700,000 to 900,000 distinct CDR3 sequences; around 24% occur a single time. The top ten clones comprise around 3% of the sample. The sample was also reused in another study, on T cells of mothers and their children.

Sample: blood. These receptors were collected from a boy aged 5 to 17 in good health.

This clonotype has only a few counts. Germline is not matched at one junction end, which may reflect a read error. The V and J genes are TRBV3-1 and TRBJ2-5; 7 bases agree with TRBD1. The DNA end lines up better with TRBJ2-7; the J call may be wrong. Germline-derived CDR1 and CDR2 are LGHDT and YNNKEL (reference sequence). CDR3 length: 15 residues. The CDR3 bases are TGTGCCAACAGCCAAGCGGCAGGGGGATCCTACGAGCAGTACTTC. Its protein product is CANSQAAGGSYEQYF.

There are many counts of this clonotype. Compared with germline, one end of the junction differs, possibly owing to a read error. This chain links TRBV5-1 with TRBJ2-5, with 11 bases identical to TRBD2. Germline V gives CDR1 SGHRS, CDR2 YFSETQ. The CDR3 loop spans 14 amino acids. The CDR3 DNA reads TGTGCCAGCAGCTCACTAGCGGGGGAAGAGACCCAGTACTTC. It specifies CASSSLAGEETQYF.

The chain employs TRBV7-9 and TRBJ2-1; a possible D gene is TRBD2 (6 bases). The closer fit of TRBJ2-5 to the DNA end suggests the J call may be wrong. The CDR3 spans 13 residues. Germline CDR1 is SEHNR and CDR2 is FQNEAQ (reference sequence). As DNA, the CDR3 is TGTGCCAGCAGCTACCACCGGGAGGAGACCCAGTACTTC. Translated: CASSYHREETQYF.

The chain links TRBV7-3 to TRBJ2-3, with 7 nucleotides matching TRBD2. V shed 2 bases, J shed 2 bases, and the junction held 10 bases outside the gene matches. This CDR3 is 17 amino acids long. CDR1 is SGHTA and CDR2 is FQGTGA in the germline V gene. CDR3 nucleotide sequence: TGTGCCAGCAGCTTAGGGGGACTAACGTCTCCCACAGATACGCAGTATTTT. As protein: CASSLGGLTSPTDTQYF.

The genes are TRBV12-3 or TRBV12-4 and TRBJ2-1; D ambiguous. The CDR3 length is 11 residues. V was clipped by 2 bases and J by 9 bases, with 5 bases between them. The CDR3, as DNA: TGTGCCAGCAGTTTAAACCGTGAGCAGTTCTTC. Translating gives CASSLNREQFF.

The chain joins TRBV20-1 to TRBJ2-4; no clear D. CDR3 length: 16 residues. Germline CDR1 DFQATT, CDR2 SNEGSKA (reference sequence). V was shortened by 4 bases and J by 3 bases, with 19 bases between the two germline ends. The CDR3 sequence is CSATPSGPRDKNIQYF. CDR3 nucleotide sequence: TGCAGTGCTACCCCGTCTGGTCCACGAGACAAAAACATTCAGTACTTC.

This chain uses TRBV12-3 or TRBV12-4 with TRBJ2-4; unclear D gene. Trimming shortened V by 1 base and J by 1 base, and 14 bases separated the two germline ends. This CDR3 region has 17 residues. The DNA for the CDR3 is TGTGCCAGCAGTTTAGTCTCAGCTGATTTGGCCAAAAACATTCAGTACTTC. As protein: CASSLVSADLAKNIQYF.

The V call is TRBV27, the J call TRBJ1-6, with D tentatively TRBD1 (5 bases). V gave up 6 bases and J gave up 10 bases, with 22 bases separating them. Germline V gene data show CDR1 as MNHEY and CDR2 as SMNVEV (reference sequence). The CDR3 extends over 16 amino acids. This CDR3 reads CASSAGRGKGRSPLHF. The CDR3, as DNA: TGTGCCAGCAGCGCGGGGCGGGGCAAGGGGAGATCACCCCTCCACTTT.

The gene calls are TRBV12-3 or TRBV12-4 and TRBJ2-3; the match to TRBD1 covers 9 bases. The V and J ends lost 6 bases and 5 bases, in that order; junction bases with no gene match: 9. The CDR3 spans 15 residues. As DNA, the CDR3 is TGTGCCAGCAGCCGGACAGGGGAGTTTGGAGATACGCAGTATTTT. As protein: CASSRTGEFGDTQYF.

J is TRBJ2-3 and V is TRBV6-4, with 8 bases aligning to TRBD2. Looked up from germline, CDR1 is MRHNA and CDR2 is SNTAGT. The CDR3 length is 16 residues. Germline trimming cut 1 base from V and 4 bases from J; bases unmatched to any gene: 7. CDR3 region: CASSDFGAGAPDTQYF. In DNA form, the CDR3 reads TGTGCCAGCAGTGACTTTGGAGCGGGGGCCCCAGATACGCAGTATTTT.

V gene TRBV10-1 combines with J gene TRBJ2-5, with D perhaps TRBD1 (6 bases). Trimming removed 6 bases at V and 5 bases at J, with 13 bases between. The CDR3 totals 13 residues. CDR1 WNHNN and CDR2 SYGVQD come from the germline V gene (reference sequence). The CDR3: CASSSGQMETQYF. CDR3 in DNA: TGCGCCAGCAGCTCCGGACAGATGGAGACCCAGTACTTC.

This clonotype has only a few counts. The V and J genes are TRBV12-3 or TRBV12-4 and TRBJ2-2, with TRBD1 matching 12 bases. Trimming at V came to 4 bases and at J to 2 bases, leaving 8 bases not matched to a gene. This CDR3 comprises 18 residues. The DNA for the CDR3 is TGTGCCAGCAGTTCAGCGCGCGGGACAGGGGGCAACACCGGGGAGCTGTTTTTT. Amino acid sequence: CASSSARGTGGNTGELFF.

V usage is TRBV20-1 and J usage is TRBJ2-5; possibly TRBD1 or TRBD2 for D (6 bases each). Trimming removed 3 bases at V and 1 base at J, with 12 bases between. CDR3 length equals 14 residues. Germline V CDR1 and CDR2: DFQATT, SNEGSKA (reference sequence). The CDR3: CSASFGGSQETQYF. The CDR3 coding sequence is TGCAGTGCTAGCTTCGGGGGCTCCCAAGAGACCCAGTACTTC.

This clonotype has a handful of counts. This sequence joins TRBV12-3 or TRBV12-4 and TRBJ2-5, with a weak D call TRBD2 (5 bases). V lost 2 bases and J 1 base, leaving 11 bases between the germline ends. CDR3 length: 15 residues. CDR3 sequence (DNA): TGTGCCAGCAGTTTATTCCCCGGAGGCCAAGAGACCCAGTACTTC. Protein sequence: CASSLFPGGQETQYF.

The chain has TRBV2 and TRBJ1-2; perhaps TRBD1 as D (5 bases). V dropped 0 bases and J dropped 4 bases, with 12 bases sitting between them. This CDR3 contains 15 residues. From germline, CDR1 is SNHLY and CDR2 FYNNEI. The CDR3: CASSEALDTTYGYTF. CDR3 coding DNA: TGTGCCAGCAGTGAAGCGCTGGACACGACCTATGGCTACACCTTC.

This clonotype was observed a few times. V and J are TRBV5-5 and TRBJ1-4; a possible D gene is TRBD1 (5 bases). Germline V gene lookup returns CDR1 SGHKS and CDR2 YYEKEE (reference sequence). The CDR3 sequence is 17 residues long. V was clipped by 0 bases and J by 1 base, with 13 bases between them. The CDR3 loop reads CASSLARVRVTNEKLFF. CDR3 bases: TGTGCCAGCAGCTTGGCGAGAGTCAGGGTAACTAATGAAAAACTGTTTTTT. The whole variable domain, remainder taken from reference TRBV5-5 and TRBJ1-4, is DAGVTQSPTHLIKTRGQQVTLRCSPISGHKSVSWYQQVLGQGPQFIFQYYEKEERGRGNFPDRFSARQFPNYSSELNVNALLLGDSALYLCASSLARVRVTNEKLFFGSGTQLSVL.

The rearrangement joins TRBV10-3 to TRBJ1-4; 9 bases are a match to TRBD1. J gave up 5 bases and V 6 bases, and 4 bases lay outside the gene matches. The V gene's germline CDR1 is ENHRY and CDR2 SYGVKD. CDR3 size: 14 residues. Written as DNA, the CDR3 is TGTGCCATCAGGGGGGACAGGGCGAATGAAAAACTGTTTTTT. Translating gives CAIRGDRANEKLFF.

In this sample, this clonotype turned up many times. The rearrangement uses TRBV20-1 and TRBJ2-5, with D perhaps matching TRBD1 or TRBD2 (5 bases each). V dropped 0 bases and J dropped 5 bases, with 16 bases sitting between them. Germline assignment: CDR1 DFQATT and CDR2 SNEGSKA (reference sequence). The CDR3 is 15 residues long. This CDR3 reads CSARDGTGASETQYF. CDR3 bases: TGCAGTGCTAGAGATGGGACCGGGGCGAGCGAGACCCAGTACTTC.

The table lists this clonotype with a few counts. The rearrangement uses TRBV7-2 and TRBJ2-5, with D perhaps TRBD1 or TRBD2 (5 bases each). Between the trimmed V and J ends, which lost 5 bases and 7 bases, there was a span of 17 bases. The CDR3 length is 14 residues. Looked up from germline, CDR1 is SGHTA and CDR2 is FQGNSA. CDR3 in amino acids: CASSPGRGVRTQYF. The CDR3 DNA reads as TGTGCCAGCAGCCCGGGGCGAGGCGTGAGGACCCAGTACTTC.

In its sample, this clonotype was seen a few times. The V call is TRBV5-1, the J call TRBJ2-5, with TRBD1 matching over 12 bases. The J call is in doubt because the DNA end fits TRBJ2-1 better. This CDR3 has 15 amino acids. Germline V gives CDR1 SGHRS, CDR2 YFSETQ. The CDR3 bases are TGCGCCAGCAGCCCGGGACAGGGGGCTATAGATGAGCAGTTCTTC. It specifies CASSPGQGAIDEQFF.

This clonotype has more than one count but fewer than ten. J is TRBJ1-2 and V is TRBV3-1, with D tentatively TRBD1 (5 bases). The CDR3 loop spans 16 amino acids. V lost 5 bases to trimming and J lost 8 bases, with 24 bases between them. Germline-derived CDR1 and CDR2 are LGHDT and YNNKEL (reference sequence). The CDR3 loop is CASSTRLVRVAEGYTF. The CDR3, as DNA: TGTGCCAGCAGCACAAGATTGGTCAGGGTAGCGGAAGGCTACACCTTC.

This clonotype was seen at least ten times. The chain is built from TRBV29-1 and TRBJ2-7; D is unclear. The CDR3 is made up of 11 amino acids. Germline values: CDR1 SQVTM, CDR2 ANQGSEA. Trimming stripped 4 bases from V and 6 bases from J, with 10 bases between. CDR3 region: CSVGVGIEQYF. DNA for the CDR3: TGCAGCGTTGGAGTTGGGATCGAGCAGTACTTC.

This clonotype came up a few times. At one end the junction does not follow the germline gene, possibly because of a read error. The chain couples TRBV4-1 to TRBJ2-1; 10 nucleotides agree with TRBD2. The V gene's germline CDR1 is MGHRA and CDR2 YSYEKL. The CDR3 consists of 16 residues. CDR3 in amino acids: CARSQGRGLAFNEQFF. CDR3 bases: TGCGCCCGCAGCCAAGGGCGGGGACTAGCGTTTAATGAGCAGTTCTTC.

The chain recombines TRBV5-1 with TRBJ2-1; 12 bases are shared with TRBD1. In germline, CDR1 is SGHRS, CDR2 YFSETQ. This CDR3 contains 16 residues. Trimming took 7 bases from V and 8 from J; bases not matched to a gene: 13. CDR3 DNA sequence: TGCGCCAGCCGGCCCCGGGGGGGACAGGGGGCCGATGAGCAGTTCTTC. As protein: CASRPRGGQGADEQFF. Supplemented by reference TRBV5-1 and TRBJ2-1, the full variable domain reads KAGVTQTPRYLIKTRGQQVTLSCSPISGHRSVSWYQQTPGQGLQFLFEYFSETQRNKGNFPGRFSGRQFSNSRSEMNVSTLELGDSALYLCASRPRGGQGADEQFFGPGTRLTVL.